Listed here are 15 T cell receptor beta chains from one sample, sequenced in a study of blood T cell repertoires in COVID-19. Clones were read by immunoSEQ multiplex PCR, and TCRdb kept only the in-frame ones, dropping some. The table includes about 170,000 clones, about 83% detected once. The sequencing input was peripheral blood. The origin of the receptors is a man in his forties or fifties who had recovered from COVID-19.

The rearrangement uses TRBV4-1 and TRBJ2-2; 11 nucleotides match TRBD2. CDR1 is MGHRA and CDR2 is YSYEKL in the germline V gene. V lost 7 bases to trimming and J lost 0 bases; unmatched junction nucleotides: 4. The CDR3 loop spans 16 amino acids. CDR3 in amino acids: CASKGTSGSNTGELFF. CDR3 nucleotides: TGCGCCAGCAAGGGGACTAGCGGATCGAACACCGGGGAGCTGTTTTTT.

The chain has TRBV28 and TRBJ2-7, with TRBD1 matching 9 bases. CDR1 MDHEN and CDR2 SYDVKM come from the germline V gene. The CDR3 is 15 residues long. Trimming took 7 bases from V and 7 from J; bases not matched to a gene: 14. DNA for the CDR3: TGTGCCAGCACCCCCGGGACAGGGCCCCCGCTAGAGCAGTACTTC. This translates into CASTPGTGPPLEQYF. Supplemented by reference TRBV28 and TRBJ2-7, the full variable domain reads DVKVTQSSRYLVKRTGEKVFLECVQDMDHENMFWYRQDPGLGLRLIYFSYDVKMKEKGDIPEGYSVSREKKERFSLILESASTNQTSMYLCASTPGTGPPLEQYFGPGTRLTVT.

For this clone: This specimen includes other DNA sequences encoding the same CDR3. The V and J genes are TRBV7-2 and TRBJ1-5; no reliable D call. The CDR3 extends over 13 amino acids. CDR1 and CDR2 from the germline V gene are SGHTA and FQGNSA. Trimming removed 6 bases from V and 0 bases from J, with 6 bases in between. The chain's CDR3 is CASSLSSNQPQHF. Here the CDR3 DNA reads TGTGCCAGCAGTCTATCTAGCAATCAGCCCCAGCATTTT.

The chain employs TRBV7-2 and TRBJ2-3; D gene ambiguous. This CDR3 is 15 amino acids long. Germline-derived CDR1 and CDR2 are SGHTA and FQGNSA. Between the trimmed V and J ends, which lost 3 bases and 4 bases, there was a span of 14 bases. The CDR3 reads CASSFSGATSDTQYF. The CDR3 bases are TGTGCCAGCAGCTTCTCAGGCGCAACTTCAGATACGCAGTATTTT.

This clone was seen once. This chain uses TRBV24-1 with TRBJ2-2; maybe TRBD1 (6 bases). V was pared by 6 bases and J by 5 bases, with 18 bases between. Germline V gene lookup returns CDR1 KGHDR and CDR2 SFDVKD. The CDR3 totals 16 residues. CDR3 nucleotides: TGTGCCACCAGTTCGCTCCTGGGGGCGCAAACCGGGGAGCTGTTTTTT. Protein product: CATSSLLGAQTGELFF.

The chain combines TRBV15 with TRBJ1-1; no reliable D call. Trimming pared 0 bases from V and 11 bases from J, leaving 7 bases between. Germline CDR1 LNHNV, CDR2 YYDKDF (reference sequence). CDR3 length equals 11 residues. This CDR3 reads CATSRDGGAFF. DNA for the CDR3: TGTGCCACCAGCAGAGATGGCGGGGCTTTCTTT. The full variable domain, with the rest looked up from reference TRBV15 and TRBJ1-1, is DAMVIQNPRYQVTQFGKPVTLSCSQTLNHNVMYWYQQKSSQAPKLLFHYYDKDFNNEADTPDNFQSRRPNTSFCFLDIRSPGLGDTAMYLCATSRDGGAFFGQGTRLTVV.

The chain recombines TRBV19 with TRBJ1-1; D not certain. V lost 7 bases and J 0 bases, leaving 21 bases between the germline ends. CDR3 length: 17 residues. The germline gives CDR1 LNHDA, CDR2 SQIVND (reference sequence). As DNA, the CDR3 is TGTGCCAGTAAGCGTAGGCCCGCAGCTACCATGAACACTGAAGCTTTCTTT. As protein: CASKRRPAATMNTEAFF.

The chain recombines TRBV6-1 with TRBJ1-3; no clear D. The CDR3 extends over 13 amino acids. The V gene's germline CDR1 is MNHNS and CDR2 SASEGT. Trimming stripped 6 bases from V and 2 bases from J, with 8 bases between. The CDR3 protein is CASRLGTGNTIYF. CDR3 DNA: TGTGCCAGCAGACTCGGGACTGGAAACACCATATATTTT.

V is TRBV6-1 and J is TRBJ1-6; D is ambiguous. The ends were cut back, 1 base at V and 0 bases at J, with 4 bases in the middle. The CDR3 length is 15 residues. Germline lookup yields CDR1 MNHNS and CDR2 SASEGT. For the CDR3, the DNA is TGTGCCAGCAGTGAAGTTTACTCCTATAATTCACCCCTCCACTTT. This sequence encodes CASSEVYSYNSPLHF.

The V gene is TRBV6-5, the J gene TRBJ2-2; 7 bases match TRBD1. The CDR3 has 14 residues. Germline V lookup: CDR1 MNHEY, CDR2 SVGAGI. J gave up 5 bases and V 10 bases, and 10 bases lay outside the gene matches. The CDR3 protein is CATKEDRLTGELFF. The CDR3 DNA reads TGTGCCACCAAAGAGGACAGGCTTACCGGGGAGCTGTTTTTT.

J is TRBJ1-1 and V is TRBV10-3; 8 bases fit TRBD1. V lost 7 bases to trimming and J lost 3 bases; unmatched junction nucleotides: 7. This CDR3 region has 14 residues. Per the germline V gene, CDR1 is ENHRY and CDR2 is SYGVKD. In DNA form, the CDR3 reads TGTGCCATCACCCCCGGACAGGGCTACACTGAAGCTTTCTTT. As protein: CAITPGQGYTEAFF.

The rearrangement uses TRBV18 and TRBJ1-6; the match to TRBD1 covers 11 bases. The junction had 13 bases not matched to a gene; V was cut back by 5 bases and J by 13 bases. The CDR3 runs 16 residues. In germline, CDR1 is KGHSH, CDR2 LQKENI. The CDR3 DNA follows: TGTGCCAGCTCATCCGGACAGGGGGCGGCTCGCGCGCCCCTCCACTTT. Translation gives CASSSGQGAARAPLHF.

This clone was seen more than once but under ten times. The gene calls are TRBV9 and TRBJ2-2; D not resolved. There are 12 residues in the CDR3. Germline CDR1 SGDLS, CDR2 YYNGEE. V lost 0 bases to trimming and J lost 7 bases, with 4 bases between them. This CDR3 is CASSVGVGELFF. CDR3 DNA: TGTGCCAGCAGCGTAGGAGTCGGGGAGCTGTTTTTT.

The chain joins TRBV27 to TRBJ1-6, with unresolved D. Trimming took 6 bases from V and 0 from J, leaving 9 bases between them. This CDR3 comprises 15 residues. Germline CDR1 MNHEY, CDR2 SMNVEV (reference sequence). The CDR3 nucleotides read TGTGCCAGCAGCGCAGGCATCTCCTATAATTCACCCCTCCACTTT. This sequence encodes CASSAGISYNSPLHF.

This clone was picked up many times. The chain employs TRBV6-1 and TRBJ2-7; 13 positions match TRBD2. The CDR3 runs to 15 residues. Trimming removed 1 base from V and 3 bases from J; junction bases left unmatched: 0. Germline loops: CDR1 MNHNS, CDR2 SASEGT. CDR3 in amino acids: CASSEGTSGSYEQYF. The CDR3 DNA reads TGTGCCAGCAGTGAAGGGACTAGCGGGAGCTACGAGCAGTACTTC.